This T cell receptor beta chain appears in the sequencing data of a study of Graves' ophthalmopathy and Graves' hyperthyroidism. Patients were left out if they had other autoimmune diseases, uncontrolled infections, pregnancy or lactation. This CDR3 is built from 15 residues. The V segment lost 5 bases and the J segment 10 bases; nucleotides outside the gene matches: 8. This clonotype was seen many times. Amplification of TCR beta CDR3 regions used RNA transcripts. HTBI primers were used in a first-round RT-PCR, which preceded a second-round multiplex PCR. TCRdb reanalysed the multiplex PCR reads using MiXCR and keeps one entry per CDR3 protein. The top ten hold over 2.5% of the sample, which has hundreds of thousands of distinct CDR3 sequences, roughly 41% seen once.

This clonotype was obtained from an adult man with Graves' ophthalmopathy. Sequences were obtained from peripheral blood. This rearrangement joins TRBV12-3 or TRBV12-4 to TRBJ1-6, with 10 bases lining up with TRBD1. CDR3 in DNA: TGTGCCAGCAGTCGTGACAGGGGGCTTTGGTCACCCCTCCACTTT. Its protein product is CASSRDRGLWSPLHF.